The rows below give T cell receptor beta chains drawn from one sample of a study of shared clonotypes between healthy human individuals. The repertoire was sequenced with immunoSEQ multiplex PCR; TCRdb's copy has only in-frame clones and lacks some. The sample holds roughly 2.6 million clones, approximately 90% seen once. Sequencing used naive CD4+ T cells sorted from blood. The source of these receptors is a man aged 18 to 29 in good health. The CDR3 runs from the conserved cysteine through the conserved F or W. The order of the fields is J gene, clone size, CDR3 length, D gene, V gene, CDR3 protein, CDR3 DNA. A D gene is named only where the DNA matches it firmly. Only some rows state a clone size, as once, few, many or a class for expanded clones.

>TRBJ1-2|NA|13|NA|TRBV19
CASSRTVNYGYTF
TGTGCCAGTAGTAGAACCGTTAACTATGGCTACACCTTC
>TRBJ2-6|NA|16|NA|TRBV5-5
CASSLGQAVGANVLTF
TGTGCCAGCAGCTTGGGACAGGCCGTAGGGGCCAACGTCCTGACTTTC
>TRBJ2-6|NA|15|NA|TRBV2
CASSPRGSGANVLTF
TGTGCCAGCAGTCCGAGGGGCTCTGGGGCCAACGTCCTGACTTTC
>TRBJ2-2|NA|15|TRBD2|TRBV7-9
CATLRSGRGTGELFF
TGTGCCACCCTCCGCAGCGGGAGGGGCACCGGGGAGCTGTTTTTT
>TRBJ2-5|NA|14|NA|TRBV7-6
CASSLALFRETQYF
TGTGCCAGCAGCTTAGCGCTATTTAGGGAGACCCAGTACTTC
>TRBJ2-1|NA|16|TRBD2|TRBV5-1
CASSLAAGGAGGEQFF
TGCGCCAGCAGCTTGGCCGCGGGAGGGGCCGGTGGTGAGCAGTTCTTC
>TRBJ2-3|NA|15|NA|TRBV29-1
CSGQPVGGPTDTQYF
TGCAGCGGCCAGCCGGTGGGGGGACCCACAGATACGCAGTATTTT
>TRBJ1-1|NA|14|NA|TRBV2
CASSLRGVGTEAFF
TGTGCCAGCAGTTTGAGGGGGGTCGGCACTGAAGCTTTCTTT
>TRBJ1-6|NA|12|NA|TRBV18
CASSLYNSPLHF
TGTGCCAGCTCTCTGTATAATTCACCCCTCCACTTT
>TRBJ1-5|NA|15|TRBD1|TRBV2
CASSLGQLPNQPQHF
TGTGCCAGCAGTTTGGGACAGCTTCCTAATCAGCCCCAGCATTTT
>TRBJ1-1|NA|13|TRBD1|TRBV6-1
CASATGLNTEAFF
TGTGCCAGCGCGACAGGGCTGAACACTGAAGCTTTCTTT
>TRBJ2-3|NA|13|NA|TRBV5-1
CASSDSNTDTQYF
TGCGCCAGCAGCGACAGCAACACAGATACGCAGTATTTT
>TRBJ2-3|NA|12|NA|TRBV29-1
CSVVLWADTQYF
TGCAGCGTTGTCCTATGGGCAGATACGCAGTATTTT
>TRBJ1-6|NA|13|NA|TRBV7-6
CASSLAQGSPLHF
TGTGCCAGCAGCTTAGCGCAAGGTTCACCCCTCCACTTT
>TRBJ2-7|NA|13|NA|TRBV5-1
CASSLVAAYEQYF
TGCGCCAGCAGCTTGGTTGCGGCCTACGAGCAGTACTTC
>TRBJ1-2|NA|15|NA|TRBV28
CASSSSGGSDYGYTF
TGTGCCAGCAGCTCCTCCGGAGGGTCGGACTATGGCTACACCTTC
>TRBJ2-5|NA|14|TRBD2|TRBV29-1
CSVGELAGGETQYF
TGCAGCGTGGGGGAGCTAGCGGGAGGAGAGACCCAGTACTTC
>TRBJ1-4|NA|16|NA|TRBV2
CASRDGTVLRGEKLFF
TGTGCCAGCAGAGACGGGACCGTACTACGGGGTGAAAAACTGTTTTTT
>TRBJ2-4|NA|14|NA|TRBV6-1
CASSEQGSPDIQYF
TGTGCCAGCAGTGAACAGGGCTCTCCGGACATTCAGTACTTC
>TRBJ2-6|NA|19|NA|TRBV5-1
CASSLGRSPGGSGANVLTF
TGCGCCAGCAGCTTGGGGAGAAGCCCAGGAGGCTCTGGGGCCAACGTCCTGACTTTC
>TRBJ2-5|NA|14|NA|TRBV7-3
CASSMGGIQETQYF
TGTGCCAGCAGCATGGGGGGTATACAAGAGACCCAGTACTTC
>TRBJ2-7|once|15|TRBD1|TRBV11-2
CASSSGTGSSYEQYF
TGTGCCAGCAGCTCGGGGACAGGTAGCTCCTACGAGCAGTACTTC
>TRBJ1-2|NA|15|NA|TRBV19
CASSTPTGPNYGYTF
TGTGCCAGTAGTACCCCCACAGGCCCCAACTATGGCTACACCTTC
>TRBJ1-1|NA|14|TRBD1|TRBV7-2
CASSLATGYTEAFF
TGTGCCAGCAGCTTAGCGACAGGGTACACTGAAGCTTTCTTT
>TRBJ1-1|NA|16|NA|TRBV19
CASSIQQGVMNTEAFF
TGTGCCAGTAGTATCCAACAGGGAGTCATGAACACTGAAGCTTTCTTT
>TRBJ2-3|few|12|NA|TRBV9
CASSVPTDTQYF
TGTGCCAGCAGCGTACCCACAGATACGCAGTATTTT
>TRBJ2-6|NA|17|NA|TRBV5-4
CASSPSKTGPGANVLTF
TGTGCCAGCAGCCCGTCTAAAACGGGGCCTGGGGCCAACGTCCTGACTTTC
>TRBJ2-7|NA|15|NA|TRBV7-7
CASSFHGVWDYEQYF
TGTGCTAGCAGCTTCCACGGAGTGTGGGACTACGAGCAGTACTTC
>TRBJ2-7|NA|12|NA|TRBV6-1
CASGEGGYEQYF
TGTGCCAGTGGAGAGGGGGGCTACGAGCAGTACTTC
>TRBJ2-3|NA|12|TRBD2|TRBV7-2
CASSWGGHTQYF
TGTGCCAGCAGCTGGGGGGGACATACGCAGTATTTT
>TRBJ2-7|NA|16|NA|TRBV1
CTSSQEGLAASYEQYF
TGCACCAGCAGCCAAGAAGGGCTAGCGGCCTCCTACGAGCAGTACTTC
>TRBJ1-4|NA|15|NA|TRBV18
CASSPRVDSNEKLFF
TGTGCCAGCTCACCGCGCGTTGACAGTAATGAAAAACTGTTTTTT
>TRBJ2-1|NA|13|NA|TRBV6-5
CASSYQVGSEQFF
TGTGCCAGCAGCTACCAGGTAGGGAGTGAGCAGTTCTTC
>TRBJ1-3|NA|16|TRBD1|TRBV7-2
CASSSGQGNLGNTIYF
TGTGCCAGCAGCTCGGGACAGGGGAACTTGGGAAACACCATATATTTT
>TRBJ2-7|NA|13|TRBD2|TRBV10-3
CAIGLAEGYEQYF
TGTGCCATCGGACTAGCGGAGGGCTACGAGCAGTACTTC
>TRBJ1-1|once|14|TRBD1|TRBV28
CASSRTGEGSEAFF
TGTGCCAGCAGTCGGACAGGGGAGGGTTCCGAAGCTTTCTTT
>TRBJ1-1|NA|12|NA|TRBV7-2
CASSLTGTEAFF
TGTGCCAGCAGCTTAACAGGAACTGAAGCTTTCTTT
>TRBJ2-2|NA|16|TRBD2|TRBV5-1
CASSLVAGGPSGELFF
TGCGCCAGCAGCTTGGTAGCGGGAGGGCCGTCCGGGGAGCTGTTTTTT
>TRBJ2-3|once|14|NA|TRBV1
CTSRILAVTDTQYF
TGCACCAGCAGGATTTTAGCAGTCACAGATACGCAGTATTTT
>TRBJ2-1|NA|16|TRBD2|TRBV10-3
CAIREEAGGPKNEQFF
TGTGCCATCAGGGAAGAAGCGGGGGGTCCGAAAAATGAGCAGTTCTTC
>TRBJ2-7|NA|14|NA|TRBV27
CASREFGVAYEQYF
TGTGCCAGCAGGGAATTCGGGGTCGCCTACGAGCAGTACTTC
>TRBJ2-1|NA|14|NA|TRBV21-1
CASSKGLMVHEQFF
TGTGCCAGCAGCAAAGGACTTATGGTCCATGAGCAGTTCTTC
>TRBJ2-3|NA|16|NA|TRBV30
CARGSLGKGGTDTQYF
TGTGCCCGGGGTTCGTTGGGGAAAGGGGGAACAGATACGCAGTATTTT
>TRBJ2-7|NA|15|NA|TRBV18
CASSPPFQGSYEQYF
TGTGCCAGCTCACCACCGTTTCAGGGATCCTACGAGCAGTACTTC
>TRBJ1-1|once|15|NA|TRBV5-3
CARSPPPEMNTEAFF
TGTGCCAGAAGCCCCCCCCCGGAAATGAACACTGAAGCTTTCTTT
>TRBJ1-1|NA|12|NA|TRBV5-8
CASSRRDTEAFF
TGTGCCAGCAGCCGCAGGGATACTGAAGCTTTCTTT
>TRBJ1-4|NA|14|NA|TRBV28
CASSLGQRNEKLFF
TGTGCCAGCAGTTTGGGGCAGCGTAATGAAAAACTGTTTTTT
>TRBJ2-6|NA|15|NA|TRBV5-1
CASTKTGSGANVLTF
TGCGCCAGCACCAAGACGGGGTCTGGGGCCAACGTCCTGACTTTC
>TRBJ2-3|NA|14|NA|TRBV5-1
CASTSRGITDTQYF
TGCGCCAGCACCAGCCGTGGAATTACAGATACGCAGTATTTT
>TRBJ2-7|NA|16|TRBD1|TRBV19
CASRHTTGTGGNEQYF
TGTGCCAGCAGGCATACGACCGGGACAGGGGGCAACGAGCAGTACTTC
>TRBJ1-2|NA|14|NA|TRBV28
CASSLWDGNYGYTF
TGTGCCAGCAGTTTATGGGACGGCAACTATGGCTACACCTTC